This T cell receptor beta chain was recovered during a study of identical twins. General study findings and limits: Monozygotic twin pairs showed more out-of-frame TCR alpha sharing than models estimated.

With 6 bases removed from V and 5 bases from J, the gap between germline ends came to 17 bases. The CDR3 spans 15 residues. CDR1 is SGHTA, CDR2 FQGNSA, per germline. Template switching introduced a universal primer site, and the cDNA bore unique molecular identifiers. TCRdb reprocessed the 5' RACE reads via MiXCR and lists one record per CDR3 protein. The sample lists around 220,000 distinct CDR3 sequences; about 14% were seen once. This clonotype was counted between two and nine times. Its antigen is unknown. The specimen sequenced was memory (CD45RO+) T cells sorted from blood. V gene TRBV7-2 combines with J gene TRBJ2-1; TRBD2 is a possible D gene (6 bases). The origin of this receptor is a young woman in good health. CDR3 DNA sequence: TGTGCCAGCAGTTCTCGGAGGGCCCGGGACAATGAGCAGTTCTTC. Amino acid sequence: CASSSRRARDNEQFF.